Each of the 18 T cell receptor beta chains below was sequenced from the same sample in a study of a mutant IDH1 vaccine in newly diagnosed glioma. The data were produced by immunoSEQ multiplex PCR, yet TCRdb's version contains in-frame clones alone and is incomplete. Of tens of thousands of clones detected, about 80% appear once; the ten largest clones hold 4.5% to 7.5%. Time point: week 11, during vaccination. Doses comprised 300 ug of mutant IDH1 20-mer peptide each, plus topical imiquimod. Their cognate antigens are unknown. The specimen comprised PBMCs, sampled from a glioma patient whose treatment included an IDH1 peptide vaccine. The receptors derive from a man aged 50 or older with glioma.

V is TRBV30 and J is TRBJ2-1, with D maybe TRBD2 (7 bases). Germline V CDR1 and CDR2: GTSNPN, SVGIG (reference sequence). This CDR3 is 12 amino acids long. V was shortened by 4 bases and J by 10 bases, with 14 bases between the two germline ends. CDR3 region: CAWNQRGHEQFF. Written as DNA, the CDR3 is TGTGCCTGGAACCAGCGGGGACACGAGCAGTTCTTC.

CDR3 nucleotide sequence: TGTGCCATCAGTGAGTGGGGGGACAGTCTCTATGGCTACACCTTC. Translation gives CAISEWGDSLYGYTF. J is TRBJ1-2 and V is TRBV10-3; 7 positions match TRBD1. The V gene's germline CDR1 is ENHRY and CDR2 SYGVKD. CDR3 size: 15 residues. V trimming: 1 base; J trimming: 4 bases; junction bases outside the gene matches: 6.

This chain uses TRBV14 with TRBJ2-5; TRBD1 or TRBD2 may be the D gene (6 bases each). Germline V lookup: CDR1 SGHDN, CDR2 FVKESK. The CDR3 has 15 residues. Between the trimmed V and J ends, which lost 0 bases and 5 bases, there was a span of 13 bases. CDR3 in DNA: TGTGCCAGCAGCCAAGATTGGGGGGCCGGTGAGACCCAGTACTTC. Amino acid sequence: CASSQDWGAGETQYF.

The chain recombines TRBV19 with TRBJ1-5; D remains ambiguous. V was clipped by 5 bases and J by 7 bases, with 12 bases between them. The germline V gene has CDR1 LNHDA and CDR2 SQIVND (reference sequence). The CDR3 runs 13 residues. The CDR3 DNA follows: TGTGCCAGTAGTTTGACTATATCACAGCCCCAGCATTTT. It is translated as CASSLTISQPQHF.

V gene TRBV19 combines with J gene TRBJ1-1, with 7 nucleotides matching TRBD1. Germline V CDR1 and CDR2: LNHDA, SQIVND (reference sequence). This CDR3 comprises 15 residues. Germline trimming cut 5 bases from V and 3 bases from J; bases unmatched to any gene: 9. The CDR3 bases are TGTGCCAGTAGTGTCCAGGACAGGCGGTACACTGAAGCTTTCTTT. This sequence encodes CASSVQDRRYTEAFF.

CDR3 sequence: CASRSGLAGYTDTQYF. CDR3 DNA sequence: TGTGCCAGCAGGTCGGGACTAGCGGGGTACACAGATACGCAGTATTTT. The V call is TRBV2, the J call TRBJ2-3; 13 nucleotides match TRBD2. CDR3 length: 16 residues. CDR1 is SNHLY and CDR2 is FYNNEI in the germline V gene. V gave up 6 bases and J gave up 2 bases; unmatched junction bases: 5.

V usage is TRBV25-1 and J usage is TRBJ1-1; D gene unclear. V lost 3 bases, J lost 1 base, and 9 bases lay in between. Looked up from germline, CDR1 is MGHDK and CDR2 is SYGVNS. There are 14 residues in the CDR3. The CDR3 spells CASSDLQRNTEAFF. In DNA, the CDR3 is TGTGCCAGCAGTGATTTACAGAGGAACACTGAAGCTTTCTTT.

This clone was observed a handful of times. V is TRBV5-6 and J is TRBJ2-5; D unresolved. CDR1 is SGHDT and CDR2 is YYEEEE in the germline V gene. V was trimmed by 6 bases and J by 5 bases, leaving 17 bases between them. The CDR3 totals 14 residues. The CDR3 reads CASINPVKGETQYF. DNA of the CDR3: TGTGCCAGCATCAACCCGGTCAAAGGGGAGACCCAGTACTTC. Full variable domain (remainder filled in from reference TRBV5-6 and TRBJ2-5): DAGVTQSPTHLIKTRGQQVTLRCSPKSGHDTVSWYQQALGQGPQFIFQYYEEEERQRGNFPDRFSGHQFPNYSSELNVNALLLGDSALYLCASINPVKGETQYFGPGTRLLVL.

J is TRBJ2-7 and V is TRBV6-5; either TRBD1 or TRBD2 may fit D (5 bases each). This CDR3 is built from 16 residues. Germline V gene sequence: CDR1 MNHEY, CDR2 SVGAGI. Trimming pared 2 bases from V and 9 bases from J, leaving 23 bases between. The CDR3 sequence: CASSYAGTRATYVQYF. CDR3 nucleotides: TGTGCCAGCAGTTACGCCGGGACGCGGGCCACTTATGTGCAGTACTTC.

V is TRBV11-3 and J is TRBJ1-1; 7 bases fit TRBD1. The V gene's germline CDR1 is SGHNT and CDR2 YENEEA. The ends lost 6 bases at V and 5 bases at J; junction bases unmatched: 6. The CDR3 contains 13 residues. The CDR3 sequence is CASRNQGETEAFF. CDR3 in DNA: TGTGCCAGCAGAAACCAGGGGGAAACTGAAGCTTTCTTT. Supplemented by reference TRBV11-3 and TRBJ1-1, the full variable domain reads EAGVVQSPRYKIIEKKQPVAFWCNPISGHNTLYWYLQNLGQGPELLIRYENEEAVDDSQLPKDRFSAERLKGVDSTLKIQPAELGDSAVYLCASRNQGETEAFFGQGTRLTVV.

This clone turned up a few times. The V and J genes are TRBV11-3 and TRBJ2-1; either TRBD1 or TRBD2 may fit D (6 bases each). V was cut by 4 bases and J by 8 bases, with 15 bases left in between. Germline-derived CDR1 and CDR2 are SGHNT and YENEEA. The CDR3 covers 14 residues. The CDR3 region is CASSYTNREDEQFF. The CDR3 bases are TGTGCCAGCAGCTACACCAACAGGGAGGATGAGCAGTTCTTC.

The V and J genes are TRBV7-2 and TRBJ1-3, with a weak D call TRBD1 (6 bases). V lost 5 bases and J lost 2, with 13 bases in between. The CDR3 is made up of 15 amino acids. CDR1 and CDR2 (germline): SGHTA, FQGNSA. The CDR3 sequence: CASSVRGETGNTIYF. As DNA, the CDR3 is TGTGCCAGCAGCGTTAGGGGGGAAACTGGAAACACCATATATTTT. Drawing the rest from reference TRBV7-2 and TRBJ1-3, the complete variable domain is GAGVSQSPSNKVTEKGKDVELRCDPISGHTALYWYRQSLGQGLEFLIYFQGNSAPDKSGLPSDRFSAERTGGSVSTLTIQRTQQEDSAVYLCASSVRGETGNTIYFGEGSWLTVV.

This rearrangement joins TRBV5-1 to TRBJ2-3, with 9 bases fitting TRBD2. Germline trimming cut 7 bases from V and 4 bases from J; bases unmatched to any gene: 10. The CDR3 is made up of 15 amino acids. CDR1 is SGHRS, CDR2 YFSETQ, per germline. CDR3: CASQLAGDAADTQYF. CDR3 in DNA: TGCGCCAGCCAATTAGCGGGAGACGCCGCAGATACGCAGTATTTT.

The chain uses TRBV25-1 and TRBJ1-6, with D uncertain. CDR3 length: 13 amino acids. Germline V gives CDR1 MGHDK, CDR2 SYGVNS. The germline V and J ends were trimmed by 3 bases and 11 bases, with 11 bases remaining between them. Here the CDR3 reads CASSDLGATPLHF. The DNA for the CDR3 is TGTGCCAGCAGTGATTTGGGTGCGACACCCCTCCACTTT.

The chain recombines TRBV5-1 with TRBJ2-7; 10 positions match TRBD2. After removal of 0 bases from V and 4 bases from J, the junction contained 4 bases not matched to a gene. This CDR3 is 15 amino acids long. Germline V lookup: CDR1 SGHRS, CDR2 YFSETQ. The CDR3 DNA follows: TGCGCCAGCAGCTTGGATACTAGCGGGACTTACGAGCAGTACTTC. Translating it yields CASSLDTSGTYEQYF.

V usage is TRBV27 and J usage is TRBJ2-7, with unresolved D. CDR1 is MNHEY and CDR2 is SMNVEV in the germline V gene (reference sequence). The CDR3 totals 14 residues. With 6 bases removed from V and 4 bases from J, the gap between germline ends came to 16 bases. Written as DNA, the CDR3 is TGTGCCAGCAGCCCTACCCGAGGTCAATACGAGCAGTACTTC. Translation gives CASSPTRGQYEQYF.

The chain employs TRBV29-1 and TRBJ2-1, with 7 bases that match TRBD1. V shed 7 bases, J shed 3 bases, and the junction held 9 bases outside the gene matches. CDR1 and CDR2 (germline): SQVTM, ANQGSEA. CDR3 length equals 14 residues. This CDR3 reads CSANAGTVYNEQFF. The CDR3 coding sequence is TGCAGCGCCAATGCCGGGACAGTCTACAATGAGCAGTTCTTC.

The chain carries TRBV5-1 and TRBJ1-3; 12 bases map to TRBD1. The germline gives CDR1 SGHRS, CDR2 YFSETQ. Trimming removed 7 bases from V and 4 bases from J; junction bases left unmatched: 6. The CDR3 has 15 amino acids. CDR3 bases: TGCGCCAGCCAGCGGGGACAGGGGGCAGGAAACACCATATATTTT. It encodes CASQRGQGAGNTIYF.